Given below is one T cell receptor (beta chain) in context. The CDR3 sequence is 16 residues long. From germline, CDR1 is LGHDT and CDR2 YNNKEL (reference sequence). The data were taken from a study of monozygotic twins with inflammatory bowel disease. TCRdb reanalyzed the 5' RACE reads, giving one entry per CDR3 protein sequence and no DNA. This specimen shows under 350,000 distinct CDR3 sequences; the ten leading clones hold approximately 5.9%. V usage is TRBV3-1 and J usage is TRBJ2-1. Input material: blood. The clonotype originates from a human donor with ulcerative colitis or Crohn's disease, or a healthy co-twin of an affected twin (not recorded which). The CDR3 reads CASSQDLLAPNNEQFF.